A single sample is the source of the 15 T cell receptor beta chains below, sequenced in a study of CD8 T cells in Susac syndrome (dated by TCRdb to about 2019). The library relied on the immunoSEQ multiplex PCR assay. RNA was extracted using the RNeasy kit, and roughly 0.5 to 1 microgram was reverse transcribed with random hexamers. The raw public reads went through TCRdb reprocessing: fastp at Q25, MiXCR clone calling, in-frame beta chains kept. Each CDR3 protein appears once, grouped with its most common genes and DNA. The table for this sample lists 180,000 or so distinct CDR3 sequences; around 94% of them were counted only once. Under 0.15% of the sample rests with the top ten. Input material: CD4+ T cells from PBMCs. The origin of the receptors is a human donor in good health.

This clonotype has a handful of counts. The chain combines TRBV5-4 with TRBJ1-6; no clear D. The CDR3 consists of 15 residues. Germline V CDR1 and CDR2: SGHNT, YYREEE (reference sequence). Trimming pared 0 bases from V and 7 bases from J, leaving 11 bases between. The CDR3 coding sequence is TGTGCCAGCAGCTTGGGGCGGGTGGGGAATTCACCCCTCCACTTT. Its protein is CASSLGRVGNSPLHF.

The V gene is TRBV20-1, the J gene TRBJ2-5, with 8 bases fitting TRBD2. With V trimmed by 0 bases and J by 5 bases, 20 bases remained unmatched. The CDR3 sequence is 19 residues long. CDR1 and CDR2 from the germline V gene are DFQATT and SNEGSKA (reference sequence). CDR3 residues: CSARDRASGRRGDRETQYF. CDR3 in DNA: TGCAGTGCTAGAGATCGGGCTAGCGGGCGGAGGGGCGATAGGGAGACCCAGTACTTC.

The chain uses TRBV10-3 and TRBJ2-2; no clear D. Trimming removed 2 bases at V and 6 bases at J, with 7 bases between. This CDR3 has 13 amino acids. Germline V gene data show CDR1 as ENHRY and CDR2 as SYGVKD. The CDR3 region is CAISEGLPGELFF. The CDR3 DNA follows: TGTGCCATCAGTGAGGGGCTTCCCGGGGAGCTGTTTTTT.

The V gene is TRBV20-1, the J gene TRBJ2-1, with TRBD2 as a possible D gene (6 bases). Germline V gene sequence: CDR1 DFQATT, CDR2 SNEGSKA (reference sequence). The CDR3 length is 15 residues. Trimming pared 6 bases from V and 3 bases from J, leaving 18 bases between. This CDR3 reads CSAVIGRGNYNEQFF. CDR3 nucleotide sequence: TGCAGTGCCGTCATTGGGCGGGGCAACTACAATGAGCAGTTCTTC.

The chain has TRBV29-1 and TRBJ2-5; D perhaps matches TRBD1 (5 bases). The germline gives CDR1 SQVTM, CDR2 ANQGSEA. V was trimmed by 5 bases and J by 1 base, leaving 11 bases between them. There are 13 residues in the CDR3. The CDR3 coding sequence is TGCAGCGTTTTACAGGTGACCCAAGAGACCCAGTACTTC. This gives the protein CSVLQVTQETQYF.

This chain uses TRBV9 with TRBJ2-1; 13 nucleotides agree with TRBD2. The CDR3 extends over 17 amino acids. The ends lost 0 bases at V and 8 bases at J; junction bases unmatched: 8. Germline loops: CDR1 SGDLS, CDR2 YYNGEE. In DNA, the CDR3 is TGTGCCAGCAGCGTAGGGGTCGGACTAGCGGGGGTCCATGAGCAGTTCTTC. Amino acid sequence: CASSVGVGLAGVHEQFF.

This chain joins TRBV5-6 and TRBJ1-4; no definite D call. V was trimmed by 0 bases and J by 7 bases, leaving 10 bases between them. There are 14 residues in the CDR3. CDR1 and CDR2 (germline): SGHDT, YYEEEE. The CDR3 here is CASSLDTGGEKLFF. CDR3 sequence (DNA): TGTGCCAGCAGCTTGGACACCGGCGGTGAAAAACTGTTTTTT.

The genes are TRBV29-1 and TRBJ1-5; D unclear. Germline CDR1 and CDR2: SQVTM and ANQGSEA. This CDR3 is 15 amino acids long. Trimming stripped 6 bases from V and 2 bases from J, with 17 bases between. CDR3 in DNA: TGCAGCGTGATGCTACGGGAGACCGGCAATCAGCCCCAGCATTTT. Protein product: CSVMLRETGNQPQHF.

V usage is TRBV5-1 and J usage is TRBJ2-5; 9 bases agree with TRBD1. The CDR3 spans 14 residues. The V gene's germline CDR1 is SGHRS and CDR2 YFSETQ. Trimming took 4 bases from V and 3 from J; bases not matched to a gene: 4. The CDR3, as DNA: TGCGCCAGCAGCATACAGGGGGCCGAAGAGACCCAGTACTTC. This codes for CASSIQGAEETQYF.

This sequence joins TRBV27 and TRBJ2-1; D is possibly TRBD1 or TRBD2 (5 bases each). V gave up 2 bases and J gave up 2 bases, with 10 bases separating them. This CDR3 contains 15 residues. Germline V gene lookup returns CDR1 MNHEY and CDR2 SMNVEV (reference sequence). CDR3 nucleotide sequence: TGTGCCAGCAGTTTAGGGACCGCAACCTACAATGAGCAGTTCTTC. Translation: CASSLGTATYNEQFF.

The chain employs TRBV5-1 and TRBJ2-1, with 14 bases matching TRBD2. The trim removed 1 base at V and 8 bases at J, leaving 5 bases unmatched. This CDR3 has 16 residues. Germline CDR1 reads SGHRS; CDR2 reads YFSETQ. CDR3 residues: CASSLTGTSGGDEQFF. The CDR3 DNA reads TGCGCCAGCAGCTTGACAGGGACTAGCGGGGGTGATGAGCAGTTCTTC.

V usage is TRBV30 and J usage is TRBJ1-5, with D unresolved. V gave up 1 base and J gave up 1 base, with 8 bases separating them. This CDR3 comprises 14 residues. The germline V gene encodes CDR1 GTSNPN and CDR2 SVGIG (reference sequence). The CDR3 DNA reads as TGTGCCTGGAGTGGGACGGGGAGCAATCAGCCCCAGCATTTT. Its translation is CAWSGTGSNQPQHF.

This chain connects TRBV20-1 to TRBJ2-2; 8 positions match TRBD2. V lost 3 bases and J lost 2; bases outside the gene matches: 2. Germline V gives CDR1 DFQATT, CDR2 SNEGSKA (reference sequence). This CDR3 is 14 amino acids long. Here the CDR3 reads CSASTSGNTGELFF. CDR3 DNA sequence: TGCAGTGCTAGTACTAGCGGTAACACCGGGGAGCTGTTTTTT.

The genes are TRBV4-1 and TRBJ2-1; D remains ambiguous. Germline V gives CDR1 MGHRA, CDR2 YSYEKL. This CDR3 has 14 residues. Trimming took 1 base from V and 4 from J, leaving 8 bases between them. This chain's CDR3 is CASSQAVGYNEQFF. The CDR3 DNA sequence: TGCGCCAGCAGCCAAGCTGTGGGTTACAATGAGCAGTTCTTC.

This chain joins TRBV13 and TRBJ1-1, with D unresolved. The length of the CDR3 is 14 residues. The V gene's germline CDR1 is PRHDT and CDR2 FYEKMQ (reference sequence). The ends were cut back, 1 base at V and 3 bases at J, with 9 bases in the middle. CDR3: CASSLDHSDTEAFF. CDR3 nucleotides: TGTGCCAGCAGCTTAGATCACAGCGACACTGAAGCTTTCTTT.